Here is one T cell receptor (beta chain) with its context. This clone was observed a handful of times. The antigen this receptor binds is unknown. No quality values exist for individual bases; no much larger clone is one base distant. This specimen belongs to a study of cytomegalovirus exposure and HLA in healthy donors (dated by TCRdb to 2016 to 2017). Background for the entire study: According to an earlier analysis of 450 to 650 of the donors, some 180 million T cells yielded 120 million or so unique TCR beta sequences and more than 250 Gb of sequence data. An early release that covered fewer than 750 HLA-typed donors contained approximately 300 gigabases of sequencing data and about 84 million unique TCR sequences. Of the roughly 390 genotyped donors, approximately 83% fell in the genetic ancestry cluster associated with self-reported Caucasian donors. The aim of the study was to test whether cataloging public T cell receptors could identify signatures of past pathogen exposure. The study used immunosequencing to profile the T cell repertoires of 600 to 850 subjects and linked those repertoires to cytomegalovirus serostatus. Besides the first cohort of 500 to 700 subjects, a separate validation cohort made up of 120 different subjects was used. To predict cytomegalovirus infection status, the study combined high-throughput TCR immunosequencing, statistical association of individual TCRs with disease status, and machine learning. In a later analysis, previously published TCR beta repertoires from several hundred donors were re-analyzed and high-resolution HLA genotyping was added so that TCR occurrence patterns could be studied. Rather than using new phenotypic data, the later analysis identified candidate immune exposures from TCR beta sequences and from how often those sequences occurred across donors. An earlier analysis of 587 of the donors applied high-throughput TCR beta sequencing to assess whether each TCR beta V gene segment acted as functional or pseudogenic. Donor age, sex, ethnicity and CMV serostatus were compiled alongside the repertoire data. A later genetic analysis used genome-wide SNP genotypes for about 55% of the 666 donors, treating that subset as a discovery cohort. Every discovery cohort repertoire had been produced on one sequencing platform. HLA typing covered class I and class II loci at four-digit resolution. Typing coverage differed by locus: A, B, C, DRB1 and DQB1 were typed in about 629-630 donors, DQA1 in 522, DPA1 in 600 to 610, and DPB1 in 472. Because of strong linkage in the cohort, 4 to 6 DR-DQ haplotypes were treated as single units for association and clustering. On average, roughly 200,000 unique TCR beta nucleotide sequences were sequenced per donor among a few hundred genotyped donors of the cohort, with 15% to 20% of those sequences being non-productive. Findings and caveats that apply to the study as a whole: Because counts were too low, roughly 18 rarely observed V segments, including chromosome 9 orphons, were left out of the earlier analysis of 500 to 750 of the donors. The sequencing pipeline was judged likely to have produced a cluster of highly shared sequence variants as a technical artifact. According to a later analysis, parvovirus B19, influenza, CMV and Epstein-Barr virus appeared linked to several top co-occurrence clusters. In a later genetic analysis, fewer N-insertions in productive TCRs were reported among donors in an Asian-associated ancestry cluster than the roughly 670-donor mean. Linkage disequilibrium might explain the correlated functional status among segregating V segments, but an unknown experimental factor could not be ruled out. In vitro tests confirmed that a few of the cytomegalovirus-associated TCR beta chains recognize cytomegalovirus antigens. The authors suggested that the approach could potentially be generalized to other disease states and immunological phenotypes. In a later genetic analysis, a missense DCLRE1C variant was associated with V-gene and J-gene trimming of TCR beta chains, and the association was replicated in an independent cohort. This cohort had only TCR beta chains sequenced, and the lack of alpha or paired-chain data limited which features could be detected. A later analysis found that TCR association rates varied across HLA loci, with DRB1 alleles showing the most associated TCRs and HLA-C alleles the fewest. Across donors, most TCR sequences were observed very rarely, whereas some public TCRs were present in many individuals. A further reported finding was that TCR beta sequences accurately predicted the HLA-A and HLA-B alleles for most subjects in the first cohort. Because HLA typing was missing for some donors at each locus, association tests included only the typed subset. CMV serostatus was the only immune exposure information available for the cohort. At a false discovery rate of 0.05, a later analysis linked around 17,000 TCR beta sequences to specific HLA alleles. The classifier was reported to diagnose cytomegalovirus status with high specificity and sensitivity in both the original cohort and the validation cohort. When HLA alleles, especially DR and DQ, strongly co-occurred, TCR associations were difficult to assign to individual alleles. An earlier analysis of approximately 600 of the donors showed that most TCR beta V segments appeared in productive rearrangements either about 87% or about 30% of the time, which broadly matched IMGT annotations. According to a later analysis, most CMV-associated TCR beta chains appeared to be HLA-restricted, and the HLA associations seemed to be driven largely by CMV exposure. The study gave a list of 150 to 200 TCR beta chains associated with cytomegalovirus. Compared with equally common non-associated chains, HLA-associated TCR beta chains in a later analysis were more clonally expanded and had lower generation probabilities. Some IMGT-functional V segments, including TRBV6-2 and TRBV6-3, could not be told apart with the 87-base-pair reads, so those segments were excluded. The presence/absence analyses assumed that sequencing depth was roughly uniform across donors, and that assumption may not be true.

The cohort was made up of approximately 670 healthy bone marrow donors. At the time of sampling, every cohort member was nominally healthy, though immune exposures that went unrecorded were likely present. The donor was CMV seronegative and belonged to the group of 320 or so seronegative cohort members. Every donor gave a peripheral blood sample, and the peripheral blood mononuclear cells from that sample were used for TCR beta sequencing. The Qiagen DNeasy Blood Extraction Kit was used to extract genomic DNA from the blood cell samples. Receptor amplification or capture employed the immunoSEQ multiplex PCR assay. The multiplex PCR relied on a mix of 60 forward primers for TCR Vbeta segments and 13 reverse primers for TCR Jbeta segments. Amplification of the CDR3 region of rearranged TCR beta genes was performed with a multiplex PCR assay on genomic DNA. Amplified TCR beta libraries were sequenced as 87-base-pair reads on the Illumina HiSeq System. Concerning the study's data processing: In a later analysis, roughly 80 million unique TCR beta chains were counted across the 650 to 750 repertoires, and around 10 million of these chains were shared by at least two donors. A nearest-neighbor algorithm error-corrected the raw reads and collapsed the reads into unique sequences, merging closely related sequences to remove PCR and sequencing errors. V, D and J gene segments were assigned by aligning CDR3 sequences to IMGT reference sequences. For a sequence to be retained, at least a six-nucleotide match to both a V gene segment and a J gene segment was required. A rearrangement was called productive if the CDR3 had no stop codons and remained in frame with V and J, and every other rearrangement was called non-productive. Following IMGT convention, CDR3 was defined as the stretch from the second conserved V-encoded cysteine up to the conserved J-encoded phenylalanine. The earlier analysis of about 610 of the donors excluded any sequence lacking an unambiguous match to a single V gene segment. In an earlier analysis of around 590 of the donors, a V segment was called functional when productive rearrangements were above 56.7%, and segregating when the standard deviation between donors exceeded 5%. A statistical classification framework was developed to diagnose cytomegalovirus status using the catalog of TCR beta chain sequences. In a later analysis, V and J genes were assigned by comparing TCR nucleotide sequences against IMGT/GENE-DB human TR gene sequences. A later analysis assigned CDR3 sequences and most-parsimonious VDJ recombination scenarios with the TCRdist pipeline. In a later analysis, each TCR beta chain was defined by its CDR3 amino acid sequence together with its V-gene family, and reads lacking a unique V-gene family were excluded. To address suspected cross-contamination and a sequencing artifact, a later analysis removed 550 to 750 highly shared, low-generation-probability nucleotide sequences. For each public chain, a later analysis derived a clonal expansion index from normalized ranks of inferred template counts within each repertoire. In a later analysis, generation probabilities were computed with a VDJ recombination model fitted to out-of-frame rearrangements, and the resulting probabilities were checked against IGoR. A later analysis scored TCR-TCR, TCR-HLA and TCR-CMV co-occurrence with hypergeometric tests, applying a repertoire-size bias correction to TCR pairs. False discovery rates were estimated in a later analysis by permuting HLA or CMV assignments 20 times. In a later analysis, co-occurring TCRs were grouped using DBSCAN, and TCRdist sequence similarity was added for clustering within HLA-allele-positive subsets. Repertoires with fewer than 30,000 or more than 120,000 public chains, plus five repertoires with anomalous nucleotide sharing, were excluded from co-occurrence clustering. This is the immuneACCESS table as TCRdb keeps it, with only in-frame sequences that have V and J called. A part of the clones is gone; compared with another copy, unresolved V genes explain less than half, and the rest is unexplained. Clone size and the V and J calls come from that table; the DNA yielded D and trimming. This sample comprises about 170,000 clones, about four fifths of them detected only once. The ten largest clones add up to approximately 2.2% of the sample.

Reading from cysteine to phenylalanine, the CDR3 counts 13 amino acids. Just the 39-base CDR3 DNA is kept, in frame starting at base 1. V is reduced by 0 bases and J by 6 bases, leaving a spacing of 9 bases between them. The germline V gene gives CDR1 as SGHDT and CDR2 as YYEEEE. Sequenced material: PBMCs. The TCR comes from a male donor in good health and CMV-seronegative. The rearranged chain carries TRBV5-6 and TRBJ1-1; TRBD1 is perhaps the D gene, given 6 matching bases. The nucleotides are TGTGCCAGCAGCTTGGGAGGGGGTCCTGAAGCTTTCTTT. Its protein product is CASSLGGGPEAFF.